These T cell receptor beta chains were read from a single sample in a study of metastatic and nonmetastatic thyroid tumors. MiXCR reprocessed the PCR reads for TCRdb. The repertoire holds about 30,000 clones, about 40% seen once, with 22% in the top ten. The sample comprised tumor tissue. The receptor source for this set is a female donor with papillary thyroid cancer or a benign thyroid nodule (not recorded which). Some clones in this sample may be carry-over from other donors' samples. Both conserved end residues are part of each CDR3. A D gene is named only where the DNA matches it firmly. Clone sizes are given selectively: once, few, many, or a class where the clone is expanded.

j_call d_call clone_size v_call cdr3_nt cdr3_aa
TRBJ2-7 TRBD2 few TRBV5-1 TGCGCCAGCAGCTCTATTTCCGGGACTAGCAGTTACGAGCAGTACTTC CASSSISGTSSYEQYF
TRBJ1-2 NA NA TRBV20-1 TGCAGTGCTAGACCGGACGTCTATGGCTACACCTTC CSARPDVYGYTF
TRBJ2-2 NA NA TRBV11-2 TGTGCCAGCAGCTTAGGGTCTCAGGGGGAGCTGTTTTTT CASSLGSQGELFF
TRBJ1-1 NA few TRBV12-3/TRBV12-4 TGTGCCAGCACCACCCAGGGGTTAGGTGAAGCTTTCTTT CASTTQGLGEAFF
TRBJ1-2 TRBD1 NA TRBV7-2 TGTGCCAGCAGTTCGAGTCGGACAGGGCTTGGCTACACCTTC CASSSSRTGLGYTF
TRBJ1-5 NA NA TRBV5-1 TGCGCCAGCAGCCCGGGGGGAGCCTATCAGCCCCAGCATTTT CASSPGGAYQPQHF
TRBJ2-7 NA few TRBV6-1 TGTGCCAGCTCATGGTCGAGCTCCTACGAGCAGTACTTC CASSWSSSYEQYF
TRBJ1-1 NA NA TRBV20-1 TGCAGTGCTAGAGATCCGGCAGATAGGAACACTGAAGCTTTCTTT CSARDPADRNTEAFF
TRBJ2-7 NA NA TRBV5-8 TGTGCCAGCAGACTGGACGGCAGCTCCTACGAGCAGTACTTC CASRLDGSSYEQYF
TRBJ2-5 NA NA TRBV7-9 TGTGCCAGCAGCTTAATTGGAGAGACCCAGTACTTC CASSLIGETQYF
TRBJ2-1 TRBD2 NA TRBV6-4 TGTGCCAGCAGTAGTAGCGGGGACAATGAGCAGTTCTTC CASSSSGDNEQFF
TRBJ2-3 TRBD2 many TRBV6-5 TGTGCCAGCAGTTACTCGGAGCGGGGAACGGGAGGGCCCGGTACGCAGTATTTT CASSYSERGTGGPGTQYF
TRBJ2-2 NA NA TRBV4-1 TGCGCCAGCAGCCAAGTCCGGAGGGAGCTGTTTTTT CASSQVRRELFF
TRBJ1-5 NA NA TRBV2 TGTGCCAGCAGTGAGGCGCCATGCGATCAGCGCCAGCATTTT CASSEAPCDQRQHF
TRBJ2-1 NA few TRBV28 TGTGCCAGCAGTTTCACAGGGGGGGGTTACAATGAGCAGTTCTTC CASSFTGGGYNEQFF
TRBJ1-1 NA NA TRBV11-2 TGTGCCAGCAGCTTAGATCTAATGAGGGGTGAAGCTTTCTTT CASSLDLMRGEAFF
TRBJ2-7 NA NA TRBV20-1 TGCAGTGCTGCGCGGGAAGGGTCCTACGAGCAGTACTTC CSAAREGSYEQYF
TRBJ2-7 NA NA TRBV30 TGTGCCTGGAGTGTGGGCAGCGGTTACGAGCAGTACTTC CAWSVGSGYEQYF
TRBJ1-1 NA NA TRBV28 TGTGCCAGCAGTTTACTCTTTGGCCCGGGGGCGCAAAGGAACACTGAAGCTTTCTTT CASSLLFGPGAQRNTEAFF
TRBJ2-1 NA few TRBV11-2 TGTGCCAGCAGCTTAGGAGGCGACGAGCAGTTCTTC CASSLGGDEQFF
TRBJ2-3 TRBD1 few TRBV28 TGTGCCAGCAGTTCCGGGACAGGGTCGAATACGCAGTATTTT CASSSGTGSNTQYF
TRBJ2-7 NA NA TRBV6-5 TGTGCCAGCAGTTCAACATTTTCAGAGTACGAGCAGTACTTC CASSSTFSEYEQYF
TRBJ2-7 TRBD2 NA TRBV11-2 TGTGCCAGCAGCTTAGATCTTTGCGCCTTATGGCCCGTTAGCGGGAGAGGAAACGAGCAGTACTTC CASSLDLCALWPVSGRGNEQYF
TRBJ2-2 NA NA TRBV5-1 TGCGCCAGCAGCTTACAGGGTTCCACCGGGGAGCTGTTTTTT CASSLQGSTGELFF
TRBJ1-5 TRBD1 NA TRBV28 TGTGCCAGCAGTTTAGGGACAGGGTGGAATCAGCCCCAGCATTTT CASSLGTGWNQPQHF
TRBJ2-3 TRBD1 NA TRBV5-1 TGCGCCAGCAGCTTAGGGGGACAGAACACAGATACGCAGTATTTT CASSLGGQNTDTQYF
TRBJ2-7 TRBD2 NA TRBV5-1 TGCGCCAGCAGTCTAGCGGGAGGGCGAGGCGAGCAGTACTTC CASSLAGGRGEQYF
TRBJ1-5 TRBD1 few TRBV28 TGTGCCAGCAGTTTAACCGGACAGGACAATCAGCCCCAGCATTTT CASSLTGQDNQPQHF
TRBJ2-1 NA few TRBV19 TGTGCCAGTAGTCCTATCGGGTTGGTTGAGCAGTTCTTC CASSPIGLVEQFF
TRBJ1-2 TRBD1 NA TRBV28 TGTGCCAGCGGGACAGTCTATGGCTACACCTTC CASGTVYGYTF
TRBJ2-2 TRBD2 NA TRBV6-1 TGTGCCAGCAGACAGCGGGAGGGCCTTTCGGCCGGGGAGCTGTTTTTT CASRQREGLSAGELFF
TRBJ2-5 TRBD2 NA TRBV7-2 TGTGCCAGCAGCTTAGCGGCCAGGGAGGGGACCCAGTACTTC CASSLAAREGTQYF
TRBJ1-5 NA NA TRBV6-1 TGTGCCAGCAGGAACCCCGGGAGCAATCAGCCCCAGCATTTT CASRNPGSNQPQHF
TRBJ2-1 NA few TRBV6-1 TGTGCCAGCAGTGGGGTTGGGGGCTTAATCTACAATGAGCAGTTCTTC CASSGVGGLIYNEQFF
TRBJ2-7 TRBD2 few TRBV14 TGTGCCAGCAGCCAGACTAGCGCCGAGCAGTACTTC CASSQTSAEQYF
TRBJ1-1 NA NA TRBV3-1 TGTGCCAGCAGCCAGCGGGGGGGACATTCGAACACTGAAGCTTTCTTT CASSQRGGHSNTEAFF
TRBJ2-7 NA NA TRBV28 TGTGCCAGCAGTCGGAGGGACGGGACCTACGAGCAGTACTTC CASSRRDGTYEQYF
TRBJ1-2 NA once TRBV30 TGTGCCTGGAGTCCCTACCTCTATGGCTACACCTTC CAWSPYLYGYTF
TRBJ1-3 NA NA TRBV12-3/TRBV12-4 TGTGCCAGCAGCTCCGACAGGGGAAACACCATATATTTT CASSSDRGNTIYF
TRBJ1-1 TRBD1 few TRBV6-1 TGTGCCAGCACCGCTTTGACAGGGGGCTACACTGAAGCTTTCTTT CASTALTGGYTEAFF
TRBJ1-2 NA NA TRBV19 TGTGCCAGTAGTAGTTCCGGACAGAACTATGGCTACACCTTC CASSSSGQNYGYTF
TRBJ2-1 TRBD1 few TRBV5-1 TGCGCCAGCAGAGCAGAATCCCCTGGACAGGGTGTAGGTCGTGAGCAGTTCTTC CASRAESPGQGVGREQFF
TRBJ2-1 NA few TRBV7-2 TGTGCCAGCAGCTTAGCAACGGGAGCCCTCGATGAGCAGTTCTTC CASSLATGALDEQFF
TRBJ2-1 NA NA TRBV7-2 TGTGCCAGCAGCTTAGATCCGGGCTATGAGCAGTTCTTC CASSLDPGYEQFF
TRBJ2-1 NA few TRBV27 TGTGCCAGCAGTCCGGGTACTAGCCTATACAATGAGCAGTTCTTC CASSPGTSLYNEQFF
TRBJ1-5 NA NA TRBV11-1 TGTGCCAGCAGCTTAGGACAGCAATATAGCAATCAGCCCCAGCATTTT CASSLGQQYSNQPQHF
TRBJ1-5 NA NA TRBV6-5 TGTGCCAGCAGTTACTCGGGGGGGGAACAGCCCCAGCATTTT CASSYSGGEQPQHF
TRBJ1-4 TRBD1 few TRBV12-3/TRBV12-4 TGTGCCAGCAATGGAGCGGACAGGGGGGAAAAACTGTTTTTT CASNGADRGEKLFF
TRBJ2-1 NA few TRBV20-1 TGCAGTGCTAGAGAGCCCCTCCCACTTAATCCGGCGTTAGAGCAGTTCTTC CSAREPLPLNPALEQFF
TRBJ2-1 TRBD2 NA TRBV6-4 TGTGCCAGCAGTGACCGGGACGGATGGACTAGCGGGAGTTGGAATGAGCAGTTCTTC CASSDRDGWTSGSWNEQFF